This is a list of T cell receptor beta chains from one sample in a study of T cell responses to AZD1222 COVID-19 vaccine. Measured with immunoSEQ multiplex PCR; TCRdb has only the in-frame clones, and not every one. The sample carries about 130,000 clones, 90% recorded once. The material sequenced was peripheral blood, taken on day 0 of AZD1222 vaccination. Source of these receptors: an adult in good health. The CDR3 runs from the conserved cysteine through the conserved F or W.

v_call,j_call,cdr3_aa
TRBV7-2,TRBJ2-5,CASSPGAGPRGAQYF
TRBV6-5,TRBJ2-2,CASKGTGISGELFF
TRBV9,TRBJ1-2,CASSVAQGAPYYGYTF
TRBV12-3/TRBV12-4,TRBJ2-7,CASSLGSSYEQYF
TRBV3-1/TRBV3-2,TRBJ1-1,CASSPYRADGREAFF
TRBV6-4,TRBJ2-2,CASSKQDTGELFF
TRBV11-1,TRBJ2-1,CASSLGRSSYNEQFF
TRBV4-3,TRBJ2-3,CASSVQGPLDTQYF
TRBV19,TRBJ1-6,CATSASQGGPLHF
TRBV29-1,TRBJ2-3,CSALFPDTQYF
TRBV30,TRBJ2-1,CAWDQGHEQFF
TRBV4-2,TRBJ1-3,CASSQPGQGFSGNTIYF
TRBV4-2,TRBJ2-7,CASSQGQATYEQYF
TRBV18,TRBJ2-2,CASQQGGNLRELFF
TRBV14,TRBJ2-5,CASSSPLTSRETQYF
TRBV11-1,TRBJ2-7,CASSLGTGSYEQYF
TRBV6-5,TRBJ1-1,CASSQRHNTEAFF
TRBV6-1,TRBJ1-2,CASSVGSRGWGTYGYTF
TRBV4-3,TRBJ2-7,CASSQDGSSYEQYF
TRBV6-2/TRBV6-3,TRBJ1-5,CASSFTVSQPQHF
TRBV15,TRBJ2-1,CATSRGRNNEQFF
TRBV5-4,TRBJ2-6,CASSLAGAGANVLTF
TRBV6-4,TRBJ2-2,CASSHSLRTGTNTGELFF
TRBV3-1/TRBV3-2,TRBJ1-1,CASSQTIGTEAFF
TRBV7-2,TRBJ2-2,CASSPRVSANTGELFF
TRBV6-5,TRBJ1-5,CASSRSSGGNQPQHF
TRBV5-6,TRBJ1-3,CASSLAAGSGNTIYF
TRBV7-6,TRBJ2-2,CASSLGTDYTGELFF
TRBV12-3/TRBV12-4,TRBJ2-3,CASSFTDTQYF